The 7 T cell receptor beta chains below come from one sample, sequenced in a study of vaccination effects on CD4 cells after COVID-19. No antigens are known for them. Viral peptide pools were used in the ViraFEST assay to expand antigen-specific CD4+ T cells, and sequencing came afterward. Cells that had been cultured for roughly ten days were the source of isolated CD4+ T cells. All study participants received two doses of BNT162b2 or mRNA-1273 vaccine. Here immunoSEQ multiplex PCR was the method, and the copy in TCRdb shows in-frame clones only, minus some. The sample holds roughly 24,000 clones, 60% to 85% seen once. Sequencing was performed on CD4+ T cells from PBMCs cultured with HCoV-NL63 spike peptides, taken after COVID-19 vaccination. The receptors derive from a human donor who received a COVID-19 vaccine.

The chain recombines TRBV5-4 with TRBJ2-1; 8 bases match TRBD2. Germline values: CDR1 SGHNT, CDR2 YYREEE (reference sequence). This CDR3 region has 17 residues. V lost 2 bases to trimming and J lost 6 bases; unmatched junction nucleotides: 13. The CDR3 bases are TGTGCCAGCAGCTTCCTAACCGGGACTAGAATTTCCAATGAGCAGTTCTTC. It codes for CASSFLTGTRISNEQFF.

The J gene is TRBJ2-3, the V gene TRBV27; possibly TRBD1 or TRBD2 for D (6 bases each). The CDR3 has 14 amino acids. V lost 2 bases to trimming and J lost 6 bases, with 12 bases between them. Looked up from germline, CDR1 is MNHEY and CDR2 is SMNVEV (reference sequence). CDR3 in DNA: TGTGCCAGCAGTTTAATCGGGGGCATGGATACGCAGTATTTT. Translating gives CASSLIGGMDTQYF.

This clone was observed a few times. V usage is TRBV30 and J usage is TRBJ1-6, with no clear D. The CDR3 has 12 residues. The germline V and J ends were trimmed by 5 bases and 4 bases, with 6 bases remaining between them. Germline V lookup: CDR1 GTSNPN, CDR2 SVGIG (reference sequence). CDR3 DNA sequence: TGTGCCTGGCACGGATATAATTCACCCCTCCACTTT. This gives the protein CAWHGYNSPLHF. Combining the CDR3 with reference TRBV30 and TRBJ1-6 gives the whole variable domain SQTIHQWPATLVQPVGSPLSLECTVEGTSNPNLYWYRQAAGRGLQLLFYSVGIGQISSEVPQNLSASRPQDRQFILSSKKLLLSDSGFYLCAWHGYNSPLHFGNGTRLTVT.

The V gene is TRBV4-3, the J gene TRBJ2-1; D might be TRBD1 (7 bases). This CDR3 contains 16 residues. V lost 0 bases and J 6 bases, leaving 15 bases between the germline ends. CDR1 LGHNA and CDR2 YSLEER come from the germline V gene. In DNA, the CDR3 is TGCGCCAGCAGCCAAGACGGCAGGGGGGTAGTCAATGAGCAGTTCTTC. As protein: CASSQDGRGVVNEQFF.

This chain uses TRBV3-1 (or the pseudogene TRBV3-2) with TRBJ2-3, with 9 bases matching TRBD2. CDR1 is LGHDT and CDR2 is YNNKEL in the germline V gene (reference sequence). J was trimmed by 2 bases and V by 3 bases; bases with no gene match: 6. The CDR3 length is 16 residues. CDR3 region: CASSHSGLAYTDTQYF. DNA for the CDR3: TGTGCCAGCAGCCACTCGGGACTAGCTTACACAGATACGCAGTATTTT.

Written as DNA, the CDR3 is TGTGCCAGCAGCTTAGAGAACAGGCCGGCGGGCACCGGGGAGCTGTTTTTT. This gives the protein CASSLENRPAGTGELFF. This chain connects TRBV7-6 to TRBJ2-2; possibly TRBD1 or TRBD2 for D (5 bases each). Germline CDR1 is SGHVS and CDR2 is FNYEAQ. The V end lost 1 base, the J end lost 4 bases, and 16 bases lay between the germline ends. This CDR3 spans 17 amino acids.

V usage is TRBV4-3 and J usage is TRBJ1-2; possible D gene TRBD1, 5 bases. The CDR3 loop spans 15 amino acids. From germline, CDR1 is LGHNA and CDR2 YSLEER. The V end lost 0 bases, the J end lost 4 bases, and 12 bases lay between the germline ends. The CDR3, as DNA: TGCGCCAGCAGCCAAGATTTGCGGGGGTTCTATGGCTACACCTTC. Translating gives CASSQDLRGFYGYTF.